This T cell receptor beta chain was recovered during a study of molecular identifiers for immune sequencing clone quantification. Study-wide background: Naive CD8 cell RNA, from roughly 20,000 or 100,000 cells, was split five ways in replicates, with four sequenced.

MiXCR, run by TCRdb on the PCR reads, gives a single entry per CDR3 protein. Of approximately 590,000 distinct CDR3 sequences listed, approximately 24% were seen once; the top ten hold about 0.84%. This CDR3 contains 17 residues. The germline gives CDR1 SEHNR, CDR2 FQNEAQ (reference sequence). The V segment lost 5 bases and the J segment 2 bases; nucleotides outside the gene matches: 8. Every naive CD8 library was made from between about 17,000 and 1,100,000 sorted cells with 10%, 30% or 50% RNA. This clonotype was observed many times. The J gene is TRBJ2-5, the V gene TRBV7-9; TRBD2 matches 13 bases. Sequencing input: naive CD8+ T cells from blood, with Jurkat cell RNA spiked in. Subset specified: FACS-sorted CD8+CD4-CCR7+CD45RA+ naive T cells. This sequence originates from a human donor in good health. Some libraries in this study had Jurkat cell RNA spiked in. CDR3 in amino acids: CASSPRLAGGIQETQYF. CDR3 sequence (DNA): TGTGCCAGCAGCCCGAGACTAGCGGGGGGTATTCAAGAGACCCAGTACTTC.